These 16 T cell receptor beta chains share one sample of origin, sequenced in a study of beta chain features in type 1 diabetes. Study observations and caveats: Type 1 diabetes patients had TCRB CDR3s that were shorter (moderately but significantly so) in all four CD4+ subsets.

Their cognate antigens are unknown. Expressed TCRB transcripts were sequenced, since all the RNA that had been isolated was reverse transcribed. Assay used: immunoSEQ multiplex PCR; TCRdb lists only in-frame clones, some missing. The sample includes roughly 260,000 clones, approximately 10% of them seen just once. The sequencing sample was made of naive CD4+ T cells from blood. These receptors all stem from a man between 25 and 39 years old with type 1 diabetes.

The CDR3 region is CASSYRDFRDTQYF. The CDR3 DNA follows: TGTGCCAGCAGTTACCGTGACTTCAGAGATACGCAGTATTTT. The V call is TRBV6-5, the J call TRBJ2-3; D uncertain. V was pared by 2 bases and J by 5 bases, with 11 bases between. This CDR3 region has 14 residues. Germline V gene sequence: CDR1 MNHEY, CDR2 SVGAGI.

This clone was counted only a few times. The V gene is TRBV6-5, the J gene TRBJ1-2; D gene ambiguous. Germline loops: CDR1 MNHEY, CDR2 SVGAGI. The CDR3 is 13 residues long. Trimming removed 4 bases from V and 3 bases from J, with 9 bases in between. The CDR3 is CASSSQLDYGYTF. CDR3 bases: TGTGCCAGCAGTTCTCAGCTAGACTATGGCTACACCTTC.

The gene calls are TRBV19 and TRBJ1-1; 11 bases are shared with TRBD1. Unmatched junction bases numbered 6, after V lost 10 bases and J lost 11 bases. This CDR3 comprises 11 residues. Germline loops: CDR1 LNHDA, CDR2 SQIVND (reference sequence). CDR3 nucleotide sequence: TGTGCCACCGTGGGACAGGGGGGCGCTTTCTTT. This encodes CATVGQGGAFF.

This clone showed up just a few times. The V call is TRBV5-1, the J call TRBJ2-5; the D gene is possibly TRBD2 (5 bases). Trimming stripped 3 bases from V and 4 bases from J, with 13 bases between. Germline V CDR1 and CDR2: SGHRS, YFSETQ. This CDR3 comprises 14 residues. The chain's CDR3 is CASSSPEGAETQYF. In nucleotides, the CDR3 is TGCGCCAGCAGCTCACCAGAGGGTGCAGAGACCCAGTACTTC. The whole variable domain, filled in from reference TRBV5-1 and TRBJ2-5, reads KAGVTQTPRYLIKTRGQQVTLSCSPISGHRSVSWYQQTPGQGLQFLFEYFSETQRNKGNFPGRFSGRQFSNSRSEMNVSTLELGDSALYLCASSSPEGAETQYFGPGTRLLVL.

Regarding this clone: Additional DNA sequences in this sample encode the identical CDR3. The chain links TRBV9 to TRBJ2-5; D may be TRBD1 (5 bases). This CDR3 comprises 13 residues. CDR1 and CDR2 (germline): SGDLS, YYNGEE. The V end lost 3 bases, the J end lost 2 bases, and 8 bases lay between the germline ends. The CDR3 loop reads CASSGDSQETQYF. The CDR3 DNA is TGTGCCAGCAGCGGAGACAGTCAAGAGACCCAGTACTTC.

The chain employs TRBV4-2 and TRBJ2-5; D gene uncertain. Germline V gene sequence: CDR1 LGHNA, CDR2 YNFKEQ. The CDR3 contains 14 residues. V lost 2 bases to trimming and J lost 3 bases, with 10 bases between them. CDR3 amino acids: CASSQHENKETQYF. CDR3 nucleotides: TGTGCCAGCAGCCAACACGAAAACAAAGAGACCCAGTACTTC.

This chain links TRBV30 with TRBJ1-4; maybe TRBD1 (6 bases). The CDR3 sequence is 14 residues long. The ends were cut back, 0 bases at V and 7 bases at J, with 12 bases in the middle. The germline V gene encodes CDR1 GTSNPN and CDR2 SVGIG (reference sequence). The CDR3 sequence is CAWSVGGGGEKLFF. In DNA, the CDR3 is TGTGCCTGGAGTGTTGGGGGCGGGGGTGAAAAACTGTTTTTT.

V usage is TRBV28 and J usage is TRBJ2-5, with a tentative D call TRBD1 (6 bases). This CDR3 has 12 amino acids. Germline CDR1 and CDR2: MDHEN and SYDVKM. With 5 bases removed from V and 5 bases from J, the gap between germline ends came to 9 bases. CDR3 bases: TGTGCCAGCAGTACAGGGTGGGAGACCCAGTACTTC. This encodes CASSTGWETQYF.

This chain's CDR3 is CASSRQGDHNQPQHF. CDR3 in DNA: TGTGCCAGCAGTCGACAGGGCGACCACAATCAGCCCCAGCATTTT. V and J are TRBV6-5 and TRBJ1-5, with 7 nucleotides matching TRBD1. This CDR3 contains 15 residues. Germline assignment: CDR1 MNHEY and CDR2 SVGAGI. After removal of 5 bases from V and 3 bases from J, the junction contained 7 bases not matched to a gene.

The gene calls are TRBV28 and TRBJ1-5; 9 bases map to TRBD1. Germline trimming cut 3 bases from V and 2 bases from J; bases unmatched to any gene: 5. There are 16 residues in the CDR3. Germline V CDR1 and CDR2: MDHEN, SYDVKM. CDR3 loop: CASSFGTGKGNQPQHF. The CDR3 DNA sequence: TGTGCCAGCAGTTTTGGGACAGGGAAGGGCAATCAGCCCCAGCATTTT.

The V call is TRBV18, the J call TRBJ2-7; TRBD1 might be the D (5 bases). V dropped 3 bases and J dropped 2 bases, with 11 bases sitting between them. The CDR3 contains 14 residues. Germline lookup yields CDR1 KGHSH and CDR2 LQKENI. The CDR3 sequence: CASSPQGAAYEQYF. CDR3 bases: TGTGCCAGCTCACCCCAGGGTGCTGCCTACGAGCAGTACTTC. Drawing the rest from reference TRBV18 and TRBJ2-7, the complete variable domain is NAGVMQNPRHLVRRRGQEARLRCSPMKGHSHVYWYRQLPEEGLKFMVYLQKENIIDESGMPKERFSAEFPKEGPSILRIQQVVRGDSAAYFCASSPQGAAYEQYFGPGTRLTVT.

This clone showed up just a few times. This rearrangement joins TRBV4-1 to TRBJ2-2; TRBD1 is a possible D gene (6 bases). The CDR3 extends over 14 amino acids. With 3 bases removed from V and 1 base from J, the gap between germline ends came to 6 bases. The germline V gene encodes CDR1 MGHRA and CDR2 YSYEKL. CDR3 sequence reads: CASSQGQNTGELFF. CDR3 nucleotides: TGCGCCAGCAGCCAGGGACAGAACACCGGGGAGCTGTTTTTT.

This chain uses TRBV5-1 with TRBJ2-5, with 8 bases that match TRBD1. Matching the DNA end better, TRBJ2-7 makes the J call doubtful. There are 14 residues in the CDR3. Germline V gene sequence: CDR1 SGHRS, CDR2 YFSETQ. CDR3 bases: TGCGCCAGCAGCTCTGGACAGGGTGCCTACGAGCAGTACTTC. It specifies CASSSGQGAYEQYF.

This clone was recorded a few times. The chain recombines TRBV28 with TRBJ2-3, with D possibly matching TRBD2 (6 bases). This CDR3 has 16 amino acids. CDR1 MDHEN and CDR2 SYDVKM come from the germline V gene. Trimming pared 1 base from V and 7 bases from J, leaving 18 bases between. The CDR3 nucleotides are TGTGCCAGCAGTTTATCCCCGGCGTGGAGGGAAAATACGCAGTATTTT. Amino acid sequence: CASSLSPAWRENTQYF.

The chain recombines TRBV5-6 with TRBJ2-5; the D is unclear. This CDR3 is 14 amino acids long. The V and J ends lost 3 bases and 2 bases respectively, with 11 bases between them. Germline V gene lookup returns CDR1 SGHDT and CDR2 YYEEEE. The CDR3 loop is CASSSRRNQETQYF. In DNA form, the CDR3 reads TGTGCCAGCAGCTCTCGGCGGAATCAAGAGACCCAGTACTTC.

This clone turned up a few times. V usage is TRBV20-1 and J usage is TRBJ2-5; tentative D call: TRBD2 (5 bases). This CDR3 is 11 amino acids long. Germline V lookup: CDR1 DFQATT, CDR2 SNEGSKA (reference sequence). V shed 6 bases and J shed 5 bases, with 10 bases lying between them. CDR3 sequence reads: CSAEREETQYF. CDR3 nucleotide sequence: TGCAGTGCCGAAAGGGAGGAGACCCAGTACTTC.